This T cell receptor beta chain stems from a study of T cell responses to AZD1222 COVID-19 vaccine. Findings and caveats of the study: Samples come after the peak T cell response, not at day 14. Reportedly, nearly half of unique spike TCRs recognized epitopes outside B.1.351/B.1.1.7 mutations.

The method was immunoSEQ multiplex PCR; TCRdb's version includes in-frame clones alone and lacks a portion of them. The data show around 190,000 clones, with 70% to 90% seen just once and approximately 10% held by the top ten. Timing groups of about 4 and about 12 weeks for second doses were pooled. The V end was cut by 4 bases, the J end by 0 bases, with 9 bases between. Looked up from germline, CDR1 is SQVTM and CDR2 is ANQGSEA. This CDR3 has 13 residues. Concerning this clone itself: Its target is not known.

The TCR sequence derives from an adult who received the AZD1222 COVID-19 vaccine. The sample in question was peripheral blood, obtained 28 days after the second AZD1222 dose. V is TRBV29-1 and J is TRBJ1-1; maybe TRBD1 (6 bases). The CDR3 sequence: CSVGTDMNTEAFF. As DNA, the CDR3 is TGCAGCGTTGGGACAGACATGAACACTGAAGCTTTCTTT.